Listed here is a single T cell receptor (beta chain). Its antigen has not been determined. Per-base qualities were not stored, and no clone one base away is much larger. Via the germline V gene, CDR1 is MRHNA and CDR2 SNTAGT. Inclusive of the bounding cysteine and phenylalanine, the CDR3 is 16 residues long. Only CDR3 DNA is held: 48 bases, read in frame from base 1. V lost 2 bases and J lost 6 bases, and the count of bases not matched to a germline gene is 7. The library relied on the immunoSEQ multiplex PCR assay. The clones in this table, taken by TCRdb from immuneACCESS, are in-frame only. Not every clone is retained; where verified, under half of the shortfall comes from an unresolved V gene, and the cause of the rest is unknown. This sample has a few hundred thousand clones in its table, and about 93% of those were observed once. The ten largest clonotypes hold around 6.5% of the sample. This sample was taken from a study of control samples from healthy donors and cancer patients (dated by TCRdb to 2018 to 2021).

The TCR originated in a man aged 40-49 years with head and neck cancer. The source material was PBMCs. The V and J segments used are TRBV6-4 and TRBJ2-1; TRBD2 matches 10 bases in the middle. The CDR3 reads CASSDRAGGPINEQFF. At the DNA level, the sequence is TGTGCCAGCAGTGACCGAGCGGGAGGGCCTATCAATGAGCAGTTCTTC.